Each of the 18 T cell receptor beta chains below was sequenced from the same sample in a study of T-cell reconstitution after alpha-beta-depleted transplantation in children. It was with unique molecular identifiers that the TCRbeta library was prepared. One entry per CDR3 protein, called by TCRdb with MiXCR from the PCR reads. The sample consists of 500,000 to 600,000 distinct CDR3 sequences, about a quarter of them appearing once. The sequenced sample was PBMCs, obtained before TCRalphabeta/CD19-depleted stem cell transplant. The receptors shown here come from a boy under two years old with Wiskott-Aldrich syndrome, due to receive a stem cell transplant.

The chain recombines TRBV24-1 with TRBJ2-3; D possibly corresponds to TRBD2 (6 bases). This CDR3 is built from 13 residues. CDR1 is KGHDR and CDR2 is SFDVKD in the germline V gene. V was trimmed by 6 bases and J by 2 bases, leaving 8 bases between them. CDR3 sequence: CATSPSATDTQYF. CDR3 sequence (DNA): TGTGCCACCAGTCCTAGCGCCACAGATACGCAGTATTTT.

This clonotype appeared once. CDR3 amino acids: CAISREEDQPQHF. The CDR3 nucleotides are TGTGCCATCAGCAGGGAAGAGGATCAGCCCCAGCATTTT. The V gene is TRBV10-3, the J gene TRBJ1-5; D is possibly TRBD1 (5 bases). Germline V gene lookup returns CDR1 ENHRY and CDR2 SYGVKD. V lost 6 bases to trimming and J lost 5 bases, with 11 bases between them. The CDR3 sequence is 13 residues long.

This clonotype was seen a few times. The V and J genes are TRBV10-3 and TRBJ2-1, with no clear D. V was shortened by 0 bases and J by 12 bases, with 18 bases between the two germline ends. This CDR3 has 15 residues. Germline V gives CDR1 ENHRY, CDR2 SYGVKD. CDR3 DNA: TGTGCCATCAGTGAGTCCGGGTCAAAACCCGGTGGGCAGTTCTTC. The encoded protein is CAISESGSKPGGQFF.

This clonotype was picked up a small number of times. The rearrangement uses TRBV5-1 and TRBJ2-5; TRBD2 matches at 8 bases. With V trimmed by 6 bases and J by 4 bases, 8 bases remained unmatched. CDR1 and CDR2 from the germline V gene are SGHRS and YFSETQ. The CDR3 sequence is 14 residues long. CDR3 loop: CASTTSGVGETQYF. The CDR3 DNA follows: TGCGCCAGCACCACTAGCGGCGTCGGAGAGACCCAGTACTTC. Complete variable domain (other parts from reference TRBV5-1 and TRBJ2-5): KAGVTQTPRYLIKTRGQQVTLSCSPISGHRSVSWYQQTPGQGLQFLFEYFSETQRNKGNFPGRFSGRQFSNSRSEMNVSTLELGDSALYLCASTTSGVGETQYFGPGTRLLVL.

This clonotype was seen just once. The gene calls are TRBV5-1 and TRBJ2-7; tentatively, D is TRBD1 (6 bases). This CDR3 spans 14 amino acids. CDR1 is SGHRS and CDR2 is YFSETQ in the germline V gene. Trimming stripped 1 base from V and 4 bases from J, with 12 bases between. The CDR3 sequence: CASSLHQGPYEQYF. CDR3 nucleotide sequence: TGCGCCAGCAGCTTGCATCAGGGGCCATACGAGCAGTACTTC. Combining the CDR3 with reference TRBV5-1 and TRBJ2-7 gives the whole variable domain KAGVTQTPRYLIKTRGQQVTLSCSPISGHRSVSWYQQTPGQGLQFLFEYFSETQRNKGNFPGRFSGRQFSNSRSEMNVSTLELGDSALYLCASSLHQGPYEQYFGPGTRLTVT.

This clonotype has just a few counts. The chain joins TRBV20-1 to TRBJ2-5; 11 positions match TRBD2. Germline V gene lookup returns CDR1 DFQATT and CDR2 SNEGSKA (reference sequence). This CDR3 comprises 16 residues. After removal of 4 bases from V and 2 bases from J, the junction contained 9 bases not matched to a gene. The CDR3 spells CSAIRASGRLQETQYF. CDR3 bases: TGCAGTGCTATTAGGGCTAGCGGGAGGCTGCAAGAGACCCAGTACTTC.

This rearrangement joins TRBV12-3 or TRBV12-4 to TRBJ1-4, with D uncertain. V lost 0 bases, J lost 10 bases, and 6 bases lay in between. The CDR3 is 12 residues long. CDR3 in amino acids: CASSLAVGKLFF. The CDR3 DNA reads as TGTGCCAGCAGTTTAGCAGTCGGAAAACTGTTTTTT.

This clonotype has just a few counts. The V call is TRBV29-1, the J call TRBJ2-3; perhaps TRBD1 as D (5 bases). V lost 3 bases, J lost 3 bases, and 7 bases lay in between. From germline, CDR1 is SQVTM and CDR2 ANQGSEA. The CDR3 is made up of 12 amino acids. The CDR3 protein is CSVDSGTDTQYF. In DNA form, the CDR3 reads TGCAGCGTTGATTCAGGGACAGATACGCAGTATTTT.

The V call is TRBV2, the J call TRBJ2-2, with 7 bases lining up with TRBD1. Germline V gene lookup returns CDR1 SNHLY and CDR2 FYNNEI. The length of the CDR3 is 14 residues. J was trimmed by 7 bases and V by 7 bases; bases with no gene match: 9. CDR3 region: CASNLQGEYGELFF. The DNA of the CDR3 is TGTGCCAGCAATCTGCAGGGGGAATACGGGGAGCTGTTTTTT.

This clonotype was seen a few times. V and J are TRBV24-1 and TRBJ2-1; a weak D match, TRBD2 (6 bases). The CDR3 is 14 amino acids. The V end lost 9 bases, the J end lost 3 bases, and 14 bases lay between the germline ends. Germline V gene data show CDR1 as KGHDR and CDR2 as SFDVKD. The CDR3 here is CATGDFSNYNEQFF. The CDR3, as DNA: TGTGCCACCGGGGACTTCTCTAACTACAATGAGCAGTTCTTC.

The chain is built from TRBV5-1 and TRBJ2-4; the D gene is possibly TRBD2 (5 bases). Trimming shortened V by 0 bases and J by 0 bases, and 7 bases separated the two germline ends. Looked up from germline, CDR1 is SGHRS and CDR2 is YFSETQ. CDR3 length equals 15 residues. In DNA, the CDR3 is TGCGCCAGCAGCTTGGGGGAGATAGCCAAAAACATTCAGTACTTC. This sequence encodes CASSLGEIAKNIQYF.

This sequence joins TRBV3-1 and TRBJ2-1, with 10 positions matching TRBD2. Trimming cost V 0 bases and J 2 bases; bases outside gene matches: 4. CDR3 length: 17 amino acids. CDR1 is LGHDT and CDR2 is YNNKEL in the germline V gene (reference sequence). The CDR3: CASSQDRLAGAYNEQFF. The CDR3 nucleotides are TGTGCCAGCAGCCAAGACCGCCTAGCGGGAGCCTACAATGAGCAGTTCTTC.

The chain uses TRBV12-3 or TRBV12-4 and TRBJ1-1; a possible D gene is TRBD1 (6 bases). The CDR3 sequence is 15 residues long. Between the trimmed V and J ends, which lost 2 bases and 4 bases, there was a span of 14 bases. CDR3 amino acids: CASSLPTGVSTEAFF. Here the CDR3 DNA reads TGTGCCAGCAGTTTACCGACAGGCGTAAGCACTGAAGCTTTCTTT.

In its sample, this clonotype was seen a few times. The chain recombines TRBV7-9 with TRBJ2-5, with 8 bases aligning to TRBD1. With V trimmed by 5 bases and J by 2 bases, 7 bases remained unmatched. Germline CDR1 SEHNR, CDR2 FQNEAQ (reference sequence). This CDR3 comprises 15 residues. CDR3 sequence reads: CASSPRDRRQETQYF. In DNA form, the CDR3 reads TGTGCCAGCAGCCCCCGGGACAGGCGGCAAGAGACCCAGTACTTC.

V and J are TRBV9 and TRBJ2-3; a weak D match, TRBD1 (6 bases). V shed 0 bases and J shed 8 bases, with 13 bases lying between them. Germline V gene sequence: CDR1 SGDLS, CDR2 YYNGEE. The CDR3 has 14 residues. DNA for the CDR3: TGTGCCAGCAGCGTAGCTGGGGGCCTTGTTACGCAGTATTTT. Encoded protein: CASSVAGGLVTQYF.

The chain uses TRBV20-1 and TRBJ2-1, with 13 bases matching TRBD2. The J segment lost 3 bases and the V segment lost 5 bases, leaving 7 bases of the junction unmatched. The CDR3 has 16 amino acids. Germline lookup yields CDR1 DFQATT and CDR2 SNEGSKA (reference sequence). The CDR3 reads CSASRLAGGSYNEQFF. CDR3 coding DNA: TGCAGTGCTTCCCGACTAGCGGGAGGTAGCTACAATGAGCAGTTCTTC.

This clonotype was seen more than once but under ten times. The CDR3 spells CASSWEPSYEQYF. CDR3 in DNA: TGCGCCAGCAGCTGGGAGCCAAGTTACGAGCAGTACTTC. This chain joins TRBV5-1 and TRBJ2-7; D may be TRBD2 (5 bases). The CDR3 totals 13 residues. Trimming took 3 bases from V and 4 from J, leaving 11 bases between them. In germline, CDR1 is SGHRS, CDR2 YFSETQ.

CDR3 coding DNA: TGCAGCGCCGCCTCCTTTTCTAGCGGGAGAGGGTCCTACAATGAGCAGTTCTTC. It codes for CSAASFSSGRGSYNEQFF. The V gene is TRBV29-1, the J gene TRBJ2-1, with TRBD2 identical over 10 bases. Germline V gene data show CDR1 as SQVTM and CDR2 as ANQGSEA. The CDR3 spans 18 residues. Trimming removed 7 bases from V and 1 base from J; junction bases left unmatched: 16.